This TCR beta chain was sequenced in a study of T cell repertoires in cytomegalovirus infection. Study information: Public TCR beta signatures marked donors with CMV infection and the matching HLA.

To note about this clonotype: Its antigen is unidentified.

Via MiXCR, TCRdb re-called the reads, giving one row per CDR3 protein. In the table there are around 170,000 distinct CDR3 sequences, roughly 15% of which are singletons. General study points: Based on cumulative public TCR beta family frequency, carriers of CMV plus the relevant HLA were identified. CMV-specific HLA-C-restricted TCR beta clonotypes dominated the ex vivo response.

Germline V gene data show CDR1 as SGHTA and CDR2 as FQGNSA. V was pared by 5 bases and J by 1 base, with 14 bases of the junction left unmatched. The CDR3 runs to 17 residues. Sample: CD8+ T cells from PBMCs. The chain links TRBV7-2 to TRBJ2-7; 7 bases map to TRBD2. This clonotype originated in a human donor in good health (CMV status not recorded). Some clones in this sample may be carry-over from other donors' samples. The DNA of the CDR3 is TGTGCCAGCAGCAATCCGATGGGCGGGAGCACATCCTACGAGCAGTACTTC. Amino acid sequence: CASSNPMGGSTSYEQYF.